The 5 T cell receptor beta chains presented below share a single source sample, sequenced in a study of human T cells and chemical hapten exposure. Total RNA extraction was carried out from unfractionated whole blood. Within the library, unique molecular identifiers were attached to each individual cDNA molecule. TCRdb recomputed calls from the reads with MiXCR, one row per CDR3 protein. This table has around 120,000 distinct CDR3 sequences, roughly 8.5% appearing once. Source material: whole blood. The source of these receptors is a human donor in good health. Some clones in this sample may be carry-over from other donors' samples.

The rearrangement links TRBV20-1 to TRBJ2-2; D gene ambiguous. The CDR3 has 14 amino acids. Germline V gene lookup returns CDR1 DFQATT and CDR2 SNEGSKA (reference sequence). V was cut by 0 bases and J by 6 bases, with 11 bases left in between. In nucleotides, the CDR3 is TGCAGTGCTAGAGATCCCCTGGCAGCCGGGGAGCTGTTTTTT. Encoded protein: CSARDPLAAGELFF.

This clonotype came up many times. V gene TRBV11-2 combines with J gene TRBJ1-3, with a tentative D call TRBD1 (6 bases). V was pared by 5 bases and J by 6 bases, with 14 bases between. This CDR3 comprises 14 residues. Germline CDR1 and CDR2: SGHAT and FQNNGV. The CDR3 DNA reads TGTGCCAGCAGCCAAATACAGGGTACAAACACCATATATTTT. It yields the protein CASSQIQGTNTIYF.

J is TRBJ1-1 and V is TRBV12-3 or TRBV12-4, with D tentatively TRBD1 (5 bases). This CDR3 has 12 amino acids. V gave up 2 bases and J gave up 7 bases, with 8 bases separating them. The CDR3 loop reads CASSLSGYEAFF. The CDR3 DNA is TGTGCCAGCAGTTTATCAGGGTATGAAGCTTTCTTT.

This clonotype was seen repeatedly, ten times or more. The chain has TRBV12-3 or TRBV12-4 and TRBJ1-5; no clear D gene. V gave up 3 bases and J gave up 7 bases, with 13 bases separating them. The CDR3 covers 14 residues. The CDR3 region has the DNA TGTGCCAGCAGTTTCTCGAGGTCGGGACAGCCCCAGCATTTT. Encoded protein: CASSFSRSGQPQHF.

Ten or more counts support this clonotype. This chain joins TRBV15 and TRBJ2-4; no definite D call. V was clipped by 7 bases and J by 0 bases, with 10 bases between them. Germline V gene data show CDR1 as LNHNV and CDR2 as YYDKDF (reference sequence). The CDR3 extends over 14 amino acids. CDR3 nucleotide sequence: TGTGCCACCACCGAAGACATAGCCAAAAACATTCAGTACTTC. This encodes CATTEDIAKNIQYF.